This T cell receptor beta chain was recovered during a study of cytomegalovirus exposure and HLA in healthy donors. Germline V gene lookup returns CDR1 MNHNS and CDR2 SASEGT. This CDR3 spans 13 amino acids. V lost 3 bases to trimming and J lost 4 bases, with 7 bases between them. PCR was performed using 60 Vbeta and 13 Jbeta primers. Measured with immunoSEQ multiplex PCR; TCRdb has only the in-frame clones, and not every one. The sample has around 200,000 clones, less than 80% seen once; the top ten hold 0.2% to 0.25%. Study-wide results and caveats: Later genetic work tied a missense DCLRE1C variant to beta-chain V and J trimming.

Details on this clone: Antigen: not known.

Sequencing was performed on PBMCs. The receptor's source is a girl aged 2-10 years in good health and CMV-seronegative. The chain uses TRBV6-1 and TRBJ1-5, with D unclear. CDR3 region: CASSEVENQPQHF. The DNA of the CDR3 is TGTGCCAGCAGTGAGGTCGAGAATCAGCCCCAGCATTTT.